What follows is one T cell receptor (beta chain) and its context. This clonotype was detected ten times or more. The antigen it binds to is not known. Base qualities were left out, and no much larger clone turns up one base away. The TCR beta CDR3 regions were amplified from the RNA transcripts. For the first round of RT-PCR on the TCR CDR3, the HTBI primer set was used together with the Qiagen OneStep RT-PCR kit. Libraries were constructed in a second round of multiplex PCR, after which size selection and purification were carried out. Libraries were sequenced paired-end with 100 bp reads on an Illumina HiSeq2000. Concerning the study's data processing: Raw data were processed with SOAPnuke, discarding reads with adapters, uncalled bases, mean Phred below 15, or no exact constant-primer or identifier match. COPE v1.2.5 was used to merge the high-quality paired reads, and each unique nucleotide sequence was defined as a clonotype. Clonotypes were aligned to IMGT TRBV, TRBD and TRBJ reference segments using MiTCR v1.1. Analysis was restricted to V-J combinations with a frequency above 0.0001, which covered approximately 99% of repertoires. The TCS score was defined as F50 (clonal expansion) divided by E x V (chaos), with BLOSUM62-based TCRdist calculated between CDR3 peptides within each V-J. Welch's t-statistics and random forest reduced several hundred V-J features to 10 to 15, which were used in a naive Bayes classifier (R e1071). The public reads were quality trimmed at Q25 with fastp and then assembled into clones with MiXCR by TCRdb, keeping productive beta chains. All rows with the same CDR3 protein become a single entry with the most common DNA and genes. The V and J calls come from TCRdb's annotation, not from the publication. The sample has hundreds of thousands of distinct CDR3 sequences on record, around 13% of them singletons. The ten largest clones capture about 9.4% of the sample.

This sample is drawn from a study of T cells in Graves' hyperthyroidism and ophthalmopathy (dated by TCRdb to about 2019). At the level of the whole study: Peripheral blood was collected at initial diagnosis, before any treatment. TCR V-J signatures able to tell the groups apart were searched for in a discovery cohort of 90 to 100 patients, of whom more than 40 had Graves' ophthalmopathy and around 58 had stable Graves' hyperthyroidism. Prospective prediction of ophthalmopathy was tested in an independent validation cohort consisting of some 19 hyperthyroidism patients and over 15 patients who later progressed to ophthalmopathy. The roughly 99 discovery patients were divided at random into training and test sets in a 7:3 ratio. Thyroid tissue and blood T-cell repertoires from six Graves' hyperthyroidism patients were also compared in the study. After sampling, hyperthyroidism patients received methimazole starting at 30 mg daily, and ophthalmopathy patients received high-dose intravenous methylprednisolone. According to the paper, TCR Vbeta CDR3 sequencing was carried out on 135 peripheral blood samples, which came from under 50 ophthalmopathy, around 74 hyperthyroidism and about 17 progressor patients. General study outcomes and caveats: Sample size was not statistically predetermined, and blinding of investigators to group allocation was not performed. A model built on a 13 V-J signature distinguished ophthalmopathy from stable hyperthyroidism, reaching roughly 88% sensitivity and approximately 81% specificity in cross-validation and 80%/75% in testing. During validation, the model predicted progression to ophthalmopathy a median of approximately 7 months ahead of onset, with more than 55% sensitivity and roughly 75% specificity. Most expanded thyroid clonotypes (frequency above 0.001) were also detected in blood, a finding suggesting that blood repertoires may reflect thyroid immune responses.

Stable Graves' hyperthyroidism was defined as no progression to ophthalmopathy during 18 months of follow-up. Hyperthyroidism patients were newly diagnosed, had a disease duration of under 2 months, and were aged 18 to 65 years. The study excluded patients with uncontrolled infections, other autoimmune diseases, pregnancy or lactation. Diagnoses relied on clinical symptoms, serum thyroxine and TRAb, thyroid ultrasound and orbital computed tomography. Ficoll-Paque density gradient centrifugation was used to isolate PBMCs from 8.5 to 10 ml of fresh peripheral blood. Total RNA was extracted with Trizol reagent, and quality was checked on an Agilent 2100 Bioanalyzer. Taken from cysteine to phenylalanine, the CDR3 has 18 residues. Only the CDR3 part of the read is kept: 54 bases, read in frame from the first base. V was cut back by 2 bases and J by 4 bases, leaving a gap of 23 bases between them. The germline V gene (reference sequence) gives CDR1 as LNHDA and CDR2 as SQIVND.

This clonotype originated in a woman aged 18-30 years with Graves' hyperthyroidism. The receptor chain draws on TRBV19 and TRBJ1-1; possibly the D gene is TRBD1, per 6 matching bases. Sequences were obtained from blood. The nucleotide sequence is TGTGCCAGTAGTATAACGTCCGGGGGCTTGCCCCCCGGCACTGAAGCTTTCTTT. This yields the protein CASSITSGGLPPGTEAFF.